The next 3 T cell receptor beta chains were all read from a single sample in a study of blood T cell repertoires in COVID-19. This table comes from immunoSEQ multiplex PCR, and its TCRdb copy is limited to in-frame clones, with some not included. The repertoire holds around 18,000 clones, roughly 91% seen once, with roughly 6.6% in the top ten. The specimen was peripheral blood. Receptor source: a human donor in a cohort sampled during active COVID-19.

The chain uses TRBV5-1 and TRBJ2-1; TRBD2 might be the D (6 bases). Germline V CDR1 and CDR2: SGHRS, YFSETQ. V lost 2 bases and J 6 bases, leaving 15 bases between the germline ends. The CDR3 consists of 15 residues. This chain's CDR3 is CASSFGRGRGNEQFF. For the CDR3, the DNA is TGCGCCAGCAGCTTCGGGCGGGGTAGGGGCAATGAGCAGTTCTTC.

J is TRBJ2-5 and V is TRBV5-1; 7 nucleotides agree with TRBD1. In germline, CDR1 is SGHRS, CDR2 YFSETQ. This CDR3 region has 19 residues. V was pared by 0 bases and J by 2 bases, with 16 bases of the junction left unmatched. CDR3 in amino acids: CASSLALLSRQDRQETQYF. The CDR3 DNA reads TGCGCCAGCAGCTTGGCCCTGCTAAGTAGACAGGACAGGCAAGAGACCCAGTACTTC. The full variable domain, its missing parts supplied by reference TRBV5-1 and TRBJ2-5, is KAGVTQTPRYLIKTRGQQVTLSCSPISGHRSVSWYQQTPGQGLQFLFEYFSETQRNKGNFPGRFSGRQFSNSRSEMNVSTLELGDSALYLCASSLALLSRQDRQETQYFGPGTRLLVL.

V usage is TRBV6-5 and J usage is TRBJ1-2, with 8 bases matching TRBD1. The CDR3 extends over 14 amino acids. Trimming cost V 4 bases and J 4 bases; bases outside gene matches: 5. Looked up from germline, CDR1 is MNHEY and CDR2 is SVGAGI. CDR3 nucleotides: TGTGCCAGCAGTTGGACAGGGATCTCCTATGGCTACACCTTC. Translation gives CASSWTGISYGYTF.